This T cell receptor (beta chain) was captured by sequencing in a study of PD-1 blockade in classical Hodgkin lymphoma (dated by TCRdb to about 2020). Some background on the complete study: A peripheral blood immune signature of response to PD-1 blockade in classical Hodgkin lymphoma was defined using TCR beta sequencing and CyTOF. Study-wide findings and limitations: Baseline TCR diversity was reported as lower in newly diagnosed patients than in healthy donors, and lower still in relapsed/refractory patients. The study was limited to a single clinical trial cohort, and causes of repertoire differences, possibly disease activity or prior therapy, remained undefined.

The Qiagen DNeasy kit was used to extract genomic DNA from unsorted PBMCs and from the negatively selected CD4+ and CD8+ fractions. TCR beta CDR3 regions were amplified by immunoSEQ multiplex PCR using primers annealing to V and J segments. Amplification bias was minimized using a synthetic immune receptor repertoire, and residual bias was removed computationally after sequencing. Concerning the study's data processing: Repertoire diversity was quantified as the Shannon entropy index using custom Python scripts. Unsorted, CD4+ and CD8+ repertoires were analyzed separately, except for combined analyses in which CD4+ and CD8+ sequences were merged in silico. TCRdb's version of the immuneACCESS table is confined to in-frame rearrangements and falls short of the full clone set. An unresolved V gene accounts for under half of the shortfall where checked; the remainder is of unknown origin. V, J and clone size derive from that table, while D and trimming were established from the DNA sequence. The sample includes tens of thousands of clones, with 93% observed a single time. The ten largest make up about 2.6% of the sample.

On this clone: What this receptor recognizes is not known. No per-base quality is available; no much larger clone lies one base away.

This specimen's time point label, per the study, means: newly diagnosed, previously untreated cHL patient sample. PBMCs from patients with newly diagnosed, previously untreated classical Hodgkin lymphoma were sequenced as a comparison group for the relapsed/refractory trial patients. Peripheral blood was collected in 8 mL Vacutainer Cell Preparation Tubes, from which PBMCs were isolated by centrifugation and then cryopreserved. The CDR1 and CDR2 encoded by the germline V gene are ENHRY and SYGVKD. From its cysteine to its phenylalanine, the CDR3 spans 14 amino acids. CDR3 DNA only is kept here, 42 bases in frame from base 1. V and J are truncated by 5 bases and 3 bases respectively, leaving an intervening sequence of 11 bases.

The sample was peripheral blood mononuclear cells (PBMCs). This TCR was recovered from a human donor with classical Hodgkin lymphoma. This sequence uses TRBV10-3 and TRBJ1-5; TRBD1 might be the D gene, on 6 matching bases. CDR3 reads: CAISSSGDNQPQHF. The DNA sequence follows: TGTGCCATCAGTTCCTCAGGGGACAATCAGCCCCAGCATTTT.